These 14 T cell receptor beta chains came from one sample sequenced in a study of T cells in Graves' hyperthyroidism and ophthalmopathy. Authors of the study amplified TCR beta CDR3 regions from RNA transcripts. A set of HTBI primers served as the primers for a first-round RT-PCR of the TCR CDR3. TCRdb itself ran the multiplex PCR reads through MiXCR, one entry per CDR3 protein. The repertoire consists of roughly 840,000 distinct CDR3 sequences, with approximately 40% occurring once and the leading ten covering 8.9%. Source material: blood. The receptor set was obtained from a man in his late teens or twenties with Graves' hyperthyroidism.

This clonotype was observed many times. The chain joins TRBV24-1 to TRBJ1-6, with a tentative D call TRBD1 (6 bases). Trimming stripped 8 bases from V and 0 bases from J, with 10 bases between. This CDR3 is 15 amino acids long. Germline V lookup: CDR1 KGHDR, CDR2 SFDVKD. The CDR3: CATTGVSSYNSPLHF. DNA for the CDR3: TGTGCCACCACAGGGGTTAGCTCCTATAATTCACCCCTCCACTTT.

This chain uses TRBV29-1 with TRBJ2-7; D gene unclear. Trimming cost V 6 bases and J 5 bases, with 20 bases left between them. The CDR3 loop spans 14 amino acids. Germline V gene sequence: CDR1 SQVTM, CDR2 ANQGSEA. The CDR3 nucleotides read TGCAGCGTGGCCTTCGATCAGGCTATCCACGAGCAGTACTTC. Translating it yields CSVAFDQAIHEQYF.

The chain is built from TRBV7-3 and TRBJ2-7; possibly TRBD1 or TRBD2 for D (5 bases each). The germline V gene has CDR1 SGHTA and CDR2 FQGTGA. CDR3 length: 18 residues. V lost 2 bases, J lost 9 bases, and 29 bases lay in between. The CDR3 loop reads CASSLLGENSVLSCWQYF. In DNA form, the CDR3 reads TGTGCCAGCAGCTTATTGGGGGAGAATTCCGTACTAAGCTGCTGGCAGTACTTC.

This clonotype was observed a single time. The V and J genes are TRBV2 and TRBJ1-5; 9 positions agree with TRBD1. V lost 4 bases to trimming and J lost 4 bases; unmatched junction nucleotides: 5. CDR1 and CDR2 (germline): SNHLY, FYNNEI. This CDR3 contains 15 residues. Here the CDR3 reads CASSGDRALNQPQHF. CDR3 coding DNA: TGTGCCAGCAGTGGGGACAGGGCATTAAATCAGCCCCAGCATTTT.

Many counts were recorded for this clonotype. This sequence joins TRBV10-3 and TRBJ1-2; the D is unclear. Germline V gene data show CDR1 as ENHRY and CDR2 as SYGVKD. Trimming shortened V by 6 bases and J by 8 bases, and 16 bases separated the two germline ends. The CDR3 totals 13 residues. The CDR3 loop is CAISKLGIGGYTF. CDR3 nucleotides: TGTGCCATCAGCAAGTTAGGGATTGGAGGCTACACCTTC.

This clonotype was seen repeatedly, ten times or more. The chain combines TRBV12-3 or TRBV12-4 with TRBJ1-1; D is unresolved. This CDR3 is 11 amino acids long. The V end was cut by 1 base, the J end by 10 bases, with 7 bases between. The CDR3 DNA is TGTGCCAGCAGTTTAGGCTTCGGAGCTTTCTTT. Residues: CASSLGFGAFF.

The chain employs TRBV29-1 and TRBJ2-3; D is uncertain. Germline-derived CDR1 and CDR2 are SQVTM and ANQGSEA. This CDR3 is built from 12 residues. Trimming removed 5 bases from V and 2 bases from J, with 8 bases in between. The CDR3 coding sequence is TGCAGCGTTACCGGGTACACAGATACGCAGTATTTT. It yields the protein CSVTGYTDTQYF.

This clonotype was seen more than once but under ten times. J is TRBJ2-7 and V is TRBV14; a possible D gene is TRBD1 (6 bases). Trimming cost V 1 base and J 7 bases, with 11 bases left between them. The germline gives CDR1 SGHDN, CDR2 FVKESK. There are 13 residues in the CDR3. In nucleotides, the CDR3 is TGTGCCAGCAGCCAAGCTACAGGGCTTGAGCAGTACTTC. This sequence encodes CASSQATGLEQYF. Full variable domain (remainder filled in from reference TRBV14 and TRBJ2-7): EAGVTQFPSHSVIEKGQTVTLRCDPISGHDNLYWYRRVMGKEIKFLLHFVKESKQDESGMPNNRFLAERTGGTYSTLKVQPAELEDSGVYFCASSQATGLEQYFGPGTRLTVT.

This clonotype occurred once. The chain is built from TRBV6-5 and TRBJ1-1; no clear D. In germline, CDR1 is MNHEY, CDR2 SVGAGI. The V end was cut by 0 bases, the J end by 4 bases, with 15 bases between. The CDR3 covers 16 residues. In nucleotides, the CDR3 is TGTGCCAGCAGTTACTCTGGCCCAGGCAGCACCACTGAAGCTTTCTTT. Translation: CASSYSGPGSTTEAFF.

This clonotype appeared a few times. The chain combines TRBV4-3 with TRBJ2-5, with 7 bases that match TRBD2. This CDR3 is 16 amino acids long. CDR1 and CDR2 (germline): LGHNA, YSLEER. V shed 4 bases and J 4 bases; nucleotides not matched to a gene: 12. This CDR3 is CASSLSAGVLGETQYF. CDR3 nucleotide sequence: TGCGCCAGCAGCCTTTCGGCGGGAGTTTTGGGAGAGACCCAGTACTTC.

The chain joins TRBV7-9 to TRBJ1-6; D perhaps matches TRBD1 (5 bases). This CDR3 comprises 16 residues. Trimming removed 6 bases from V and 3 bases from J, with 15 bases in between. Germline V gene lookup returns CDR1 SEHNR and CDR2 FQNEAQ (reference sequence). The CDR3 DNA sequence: TGTGCCAGCAGTCGTCGGGGACCGAACTATAATTCACCCCTCCACTTT. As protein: CASSRRGPNYNSPLHF.

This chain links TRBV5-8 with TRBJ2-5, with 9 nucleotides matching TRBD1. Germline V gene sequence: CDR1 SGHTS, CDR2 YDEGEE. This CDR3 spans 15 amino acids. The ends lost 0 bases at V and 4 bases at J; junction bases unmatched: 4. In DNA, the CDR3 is TGTGCCAGCAGCTTGGGGACAGGGGTTTCAGAGACCCAGTACTTC. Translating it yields CASSLGTGVSETQYF.

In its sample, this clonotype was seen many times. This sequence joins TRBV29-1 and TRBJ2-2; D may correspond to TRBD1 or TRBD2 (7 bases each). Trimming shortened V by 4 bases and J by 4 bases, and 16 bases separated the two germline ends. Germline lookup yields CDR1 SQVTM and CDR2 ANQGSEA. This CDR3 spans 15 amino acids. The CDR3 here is CSVAGGATGTGELFF. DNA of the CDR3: TGCAGCGTTGCAGGGGGGGCTACCGGCACCGGGGAGCTGTTTTTT.

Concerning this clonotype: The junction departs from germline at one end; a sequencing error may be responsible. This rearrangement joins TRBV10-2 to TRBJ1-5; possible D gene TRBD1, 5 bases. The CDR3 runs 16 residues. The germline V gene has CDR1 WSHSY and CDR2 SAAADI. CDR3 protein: CASSTGGGFGNQPQHF. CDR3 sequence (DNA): TGTGCCAGCAGTACAGGAGGTGGGTTCGGCAATCAGCCCCAGCATTTT.